Presented here are 15 T cell receptor beta chains from one specimen sequenced in a study of glioma-infiltrating T cells after dendritic cell vaccination. This table comes from immunoSEQ multiplex PCR, and its TCRdb copy is limited to in-frame clones, with some not included. The table records about 92,000 clones, 65% to 90% of them present only once. This specimen consisted of blood, obtained before dendritic cell vaccination. Receptors were obtained from a human donor with glioblastoma.

The CDR3 sequence: CASSEALLINRVYEQYF. In DNA form, the CDR3 reads TGTGCCAGCAGTGAAGCGCTTCTTATCAACAGGGTCTACGAGCAGTACTTC. The chain combines TRBV2 with TRBJ2-7; maybe TRBD1 (6 bases). The V end was cut by 0 bases, the J end by 3 bases, with 18 bases between. The CDR3 totals 17 residues. Germline V CDR1 and CDR2: SNHLY, FYNNEI. Looking up the rest from reference TRBV2 and TRBJ2-7 gives the full variable domain: EPEVTQTPSHQVTQMGQEVILRCVPISNHLYFYWYRQILGQKVEFLVSFYNNEISEKSEIFDDQFSVERPDGSNFTLKIRSTKLEDSAMYFCASSEALLINRVYEQYFGPGTRLTVT.

This clone has a single count. The chain combines TRBV7-2 with TRBJ2-3; 9 nucleotides agree with TRBD1. With 5 bases clipped from V and 2 bases from J, the junction kept 5 bases outside the gene matches. The CDR3 consists of 15 residues. Germline V lookup: CDR1 SGHTA, CDR2 FQGNSA. CDR3 in amino acids: CASSPRTGVTDTQYF. CDR3 nucleotide sequence: TGTGCCAGCAGCCCAAGGACAGGGGTCACAGATACGCAGTATTTT.

This CDR3 is CSVRVNNQPQHF. CDR3 DNA: TGCAGCGTTAGAGTGAATAATCAGCCCCAGCATTTT. The J gene is TRBJ1-5, the V gene TRBV29-1; D uncertain. Germline CDR1 SQVTM, CDR2 ANQGSEA. V was pared by 5 bases and J by 4 bases, with 9 bases between. The CDR3 length is 12 residues.

CDR3: CASSLSGVGQPQHF. CDR3 in DNA: TGTGCCAGCAGTTTATCAGGGGTAGGTCAGCCCCAGCATTTT. The gene calls are TRBV27 and TRBJ1-5; maybe TRBD1 (5 bases). The length of the CDR3 is 14 residues. The germline gives CDR1 MNHEY, CDR2 SMNVEV (reference sequence). The V and J ends lost 0 bases and 6 bases respectively, with 9 bases between them.

The chain carries TRBV27 and TRBJ1-1; tentative D call: TRBD1 (6 bases). CDR1 and CDR2 from the germline V gene are MNHEY and SMNVEV (reference sequence). The CDR3 has 14 amino acids. Trimming pared 3 bases from V and 5 bases from J, leaving 13 bases between. In DNA, the CDR3 is TGTGCCAGCAGTTTGAGGGGGATAGGGACTGAAGCTTTCTTT. Translation gives CASSLRGIGTEAFF.

The V call is TRBV7-8, the J call TRBJ2-7; 9 bases are shared with TRBD2. This CDR3 spans 15 amino acids. The V gene end was trimmed by 4 bases and the J gene end by 4 bases; junction bases not matched to a gene: 8. From germline, CDR1 is SGHVS and CDR2 FQNEAQ. DNA of the CDR3: TGTGCCAGCAGCTACGGGACTAGCTTAATTTACGAGCAGTACTTC. It codes for CASSYGTSLIYEQYF.

In this sample, this clone turned up a few times. The chain uses TRBV2 and TRBJ1-6, with 9 positions matching TRBD1. The CDR3 spans 15 residues. Looked up from germline, CDR1 is SNHLY and CDR2 is FYNNEI. Trimming at V came to 2 bases and at J to 7 bases, leaving 3 bases not matched to a gene. CDR3 residues: CASSEPGQGNSPLHF. CDR3 nucleotide sequence: TGTGCCAGCAGTGAACCGGGACAGGGCAATTCACCCCTCCACTTT. Variable domain in full (rest from reference TRBV2 and TRBJ1-6): EPEVTQTPSHQVTQMGQEVILRCVPISNHLYFYWYRQILGQKVEFLVSFYNNEISEKSEIFDDQFSVERPDGSNFTLKIRSTKLEDSAMYFCASSEPGQGNSPLHFGNGTRLTVT.

V usage is TRBV9 and J usage is TRBJ2-3; 10 bases match TRBD2. Germline V lookup: CDR1 SGDLS, CDR2 YYNGEE. CDR3 size: 14 residues. V gave up 5 bases and J gave up 2 bases; unmatched junction bases: 2. CDR3 residues: CASRAGGTTDTQYF. DNA for the CDR3: TGTGCCAGCAGAGCGGGGGGGACCACAGATACGCAGTATTTT.

The chain recombines TRBV2 with TRBJ1-2; tentative D call: TRBD1 (5 bases). The CDR3 covers 18 residues. CDR1 SNHLY and CDR2 FYNNEI come from the germline V gene. V lost 8 bases and J lost 3, with 28 bases in between. The CDR3 DNA reads as TGTGCCAGCGAGTGGGGACTCAGGGAGTCCTCATATTACTATGGCTACACCTTC. Translating it yields CASEWGLRESSYYYGYTF.

Remarks on this clone: Other nucleotide sequences from this sample produce the same CDR3. J is TRBJ1-2 and V is TRBV20-1; no clear D. CDR3 size: 11 residues. V shed 5 bases and J shed 3 bases, with 7 bases lying between them. CDR1 is DFQATT, CDR2 SNEGSKA, per germline (reference sequence). CDR3 loop: CSASPDYGYTF. CDR3 nucleotide sequence: TGCAGTGCTTCACCGGACTATGGCTACACCTTC.

This chain joins TRBV5-6 and TRBJ1-6; 10 bases align to TRBD1. CDR1 and CDR2 from the germline V gene are SGHDT and YYEEEE. The CDR3 spans 17 residues. With 1 base clipped from V and 10 bases from J, the junction kept 11 bases outside the gene matches. CDR3 in DNA: TGTGCCAGCAGCTTGTGGGGACAGGGGTCTCCAGTGTCACCCCTCCACTTT. It is translated as CASSLWGQGSPVSPLHF. The full variable domain, completed using reference TRBV5-6 and TRBJ1-6, is DAGVTQSPTHLIKTRGQQVTLRCSPKSGHDTVSWYQQALGQGPQFIFQYYEEEERQRGNFPDRFSGHQFPNYSSELNVNALLLGDSALYLCASSLWGQGSPVSPLHFGNGTRLTVT.

V usage is TRBV4-3 and J usage is TRBJ1-5, with a weak D call TRBD1 (5 bases). The CDR3 is made up of 18 amino acids. Deletions cut 0 bases from V and 0 bases from J, with 15 bases between. Germline loops: CDR1 LGHNA, CDR2 YSLEER. The CDR3: CASSQDLMSGNSNQPQHF. The CDR3 nucleotides are TGCGCCAGCAGCCAAGATCTAATGTCAGGGAATAGCAATCAGCCCCAGCATTTT.

The chain is built from TRBV4-3 and TRBJ1-1, with D maybe TRBD1 (5 bases). With 0 bases removed from V and 2 bases from J, the gap between germline ends came to 13 bases. Germline-derived CDR1 and CDR2 are LGHNA and YSLEER. The CDR3 is 16 residues long. In DNA form, the CDR3 reads TGCGCCAGCAGCCAAGATTCTTTGGGGGGTAACACTGAAGCTTTCTTT. Residues: CASSQDSLGGNTEAFF.

The chain couples TRBV4-1 to TRBJ2-2, with D maybe TRBD2 (5 bases). The CDR3 is made up of 12 amino acids. V dropped 11 bases and J dropped 5 bases, with 12 bases sitting between them. CDR1 is MGHRA, CDR2 YSYEKL, per germline. The CDR3 region is CASRTWTGELFF. DNA for the CDR3: TGCGCCTCCCGGACTTGGACCGGGGAGCTGTTTTTT.

J is TRBJ2-7 and V is TRBV28; 10 bases are a match to TRBD2. The germline V gene encodes CDR1 MDHEN and CDR2 SYDVKM. V was clipped by 8 bases and J by 2 bases; unmatched bases: 3. The CDR3 has 13 residues. Here the CDR3 reads CASALAGPYEQYF. CDR3 bases: TGTGCCAGCGCACTAGCGGGACCCTACGAGCAGTACTTC. Full variable domain (outside the CDR3, taken from reference TRBV28 and TRBJ2-7): DVKVTQSSRYLVKRTGEKVFLECVQDMDHENMFWYRQDPGLGLRLIYFSYDVKMKEKGDIPEGYSVSREKKERFSLILESASTNQTSMYLCASALAGPYEQYFGPGTRLTVT.